These T cell receptor beta chains were read from a single sample in a study of T cell responses to AZD1222 COVID-19 vaccine. The method was immunoSEQ multiplex PCR; TCRdb's version includes in-frame clones alone and lacks a portion of them. The repertoire has about 110,000 clones, under 95% of them found once; the top ten carry under 25%. This sample comprised peripheral blood, obtained on day 0 of AZD1222 vaccination. Source of these receptors: an adult in good health. CDR3s include the opening cysteine and the closing phenylalanine or tryptophan. Each record gives: D gene, clone size, J gene, V gene, CDR3 DNA, CDR3 protein. A D gene is named only where the DNA matches it firmly. A row's size may be missing; if present it is once, few, many or a size class.

D: .; size: .; J: TRBJ1-6; V: TRBV7-2; DNA: TGTGCCAGCAGCTTAGACGGGGGGTCCTATAATTCACCCCTCCACTTT; CDR3: CASSLDGGSYNSPLHF
D: TRBD1; size: .; J: TRBJ1-2; V: TRBV5-8; DNA: TGTGCCAGCAGCTTCGGGACAGGGGTATTACGCGGCTACACCTTC; CDR3: CASSFGTGVLRGYTF
D: .; size: .; J: TRBJ1-1; V: TRBV5-4; DNA: TGTGCCAGCAGCAGGAACTCGAACACTGAAGCTTTCTTT; CDR3: CASSRNSNTEAFF
D: TRBD2; size: .; J: TRBJ2-7; V: TRBV6-5; DNA: TGTGCCAGCAGTTTGACTAGCGGGGGGGCCGGGAATGAGCAGTACTTC; CDR3: CASSLTSGGAGNEQYF
D: .; size: .; J: TRBJ1-1; V: TRBV7-9; DNA: TGTGCCAGCAGCCTCCAACAGGGAAATGAAGCTTTCTTT; CDR3: CASSLQQGNEAFF
D: .; size: .; J: TRBJ2-7; V: TRBV2; DNA: TGTGCCAGCAGTGAACCTCTCAACGGTCGGTACGAGCAGTACTTC; CDR3: CASSEPLNGRYEQYF
D: .; size: .; J: TRBJ2-6; V: TRBV5-4; DNA: TGTGCCAGCAGCGCCTTACAGGGACCTGGGGCCAACGTCCTGACTTTC; CDR3: CASSALQGPGANVLTF
D: .; size: .; J: TRBJ2-1; V: TRBV20-1; DNA: TGCAGTGCACTACGAGTGAATGAGCAGTTCTTC; CDR3: CSALRVNEQFF
D: TRBD1; size: .; J: TRBJ1-2; V: TRBV2; DNA: TGTGCCAGCAGTGGGGGAGACAGGGACGGCTACACCTTC; CDR3: CASSGGDRDGYTF
D: TRBD1; size: .; J: TRBJ2-7; V: TRBV14; DNA: TGTGCCAGCAGTCAGACAGGGTTACCCTACGAGCAGTACTTC; CDR3: CASSQTGLPYEQYF
D: TRBD1; size: .; J: TRBJ1-5; V: TRBV19; DNA: TGTGCCAGTAGCGGACAGGGGCGTACAAATGGCAATCAGCCCCAGCATTTT; CDR3: CASSGQGRTNGNQPQHF
D: .; size: .; J: TRBJ1-1; V: TRBV29-1; DNA: TGCAGCGTTAAGAAGAATTCGTATGAAGCTTTCTTT; CDR3: CSVKKNSYEAFF
D: TRBD2; size: .; J: TRBJ2-7; V: TRBV5-1; DNA: TGCGCCAGCAGCTTGGGGTTCGGGGGGACTGGAGAGCAGTACTTC; CDR3: CASSLGFGGTGEQYF
D: .; size: .; J: TRBJ1-1; V: TRBV29-1; DNA: TGCAGCGTTGAGGCCAGGAGGAGCACTGAAGCTTTCTTT; CDR3: CSVEARRSTEAFF
D: .; size: .; J: TRBJ1-4; V: TRBV19; DNA: TGTGCCAGTAGTAACCGGGATGCGAATGAAAAACTGTTTTTT; CDR3: CASSNRDANEKLFF
D: TRBD1; size: few; J: TRBJ1-1; V: TRBV7-8; DNA: TGTGCCAGCAGCTTAAGTTCAGGGGGTTACACTGAAGCTTTCTTT; CDR3: CASSLSSGGYTEAFF
D: .; size: .; J: TRBJ1-3; V: TRBV21-1; DNA: TGTGCCACCTACCCCGAACAGGATCTCTCGAGCTCTGGAAACACCATATATTTT; CDR3: CATYPEQDLSSSGNTIYF
D: TRBD2; size: .; J: TRBJ2-7; V: TRBV5-6; DNA: TGTGCCAGCAGCCGGGGACTACAAGCCCCCTACGAGCAGTACTTC; CDR3: CASSRGLQAPYEQYF
D: TRBD1; size: .; J: TRBJ2-7; V: TRBV7-9; DNA: TGTGCCAGCAGCTTACCGCCCGGGACAGCTTCCTACGAGCAGTACTTC; CDR3: CASSLPPGTASYEQYF
D: .; size: once; J: TRBJ1-3; V: TRBV24-1; DNA: TGTGCCACCAGTGATTTAGGTGGCAGGCCCTCTGGAAACACCATATATTTT; CDR3: CATSDLGGRPSGNTIYF
D: .; size: .; J: TRBJ2-1; V: TRBV29-1; DNA: TGCAGCGTTGCGAAAGCGACACTAACCTACAATGAGCAGTTCTTC; CDR3: CSVAKATLTYNEQFF
D: TRBD2; size: .; J: TRBJ2-2; V: TRBV7-8; DNA: TGTGCCAGCAGCTTTGGTAGCGGGGGGGCCGACACCGGGGAGCTGTTTTTT; CDR3: CASSFGSGGADTGELFF
D: TRBD2; size: .; J: TRBJ2-2; V: TRBV5-1; DNA: TGCGCCAGCAGCTTGATACAAGGACTAGCCGAGACCGGGGAGCTGTTTTTT; CDR3: CASSLIQGLAETGELFF
D: TRBD1; size: .; J: TRBJ1-5; V: TRBV19; DNA: TGTGCCAGTAGTATCCAGGGGGCTTTAGGTCAGCCCCAGCATTTT; CDR3: CASSIQGALGQPQHF
D: .; size: .; J: TRBJ2-7; V: TRBV3-1/TRBV3-2; DNA: TGTGCCAGCAGCCAGCATAATAGGGTCACCGAATACGAGCAGTACTTC; CDR3: CASSQHNRVTEYEQYF
D: TRBD1; size: .; J: TRBJ1-1; V: TRBV18; DNA: TGTGCCAGCTCAATACGACAGGGGGAAGCTTTCTTT; CDR3: CASSIRQGEAFF
D: .; size: once; J: TRBJ2-1; V: TRBV9; DNA: TGTGCCAGCAGCGTCGGAGCCACGGGGAATGAGCAGTTCTTC; CDR3: CASSVGATGNEQFF
D: .; size: .; J: TRBJ1-5; V: TRBV6-2/TRBV6-3; DNA: TGTGCCAGCAGTTACTGGACGTCCAGGGGTCAGCCCCAGCATTTT; CDR3: CASSYWTSRGQPQHF
D: .; size: .; J: TRBJ1-1; V: TRBV20-1; DNA: TGCAGTGCTAGTTCCTTAGGGATCAGGGGGAACACTGAAGCTTTCTTT; CDR3: CSASSLGIRGNTEAFF
D: TRBD1; size: .; J: TRBJ2-3; V: TRBV10-3; DNA: TGTGCCATCAGTGGGGGACAGTTCACAGATACGCAGTATTTT; CDR3: CAISGGQFTDTQYF
D: .; size: .; J: TRBJ1-2; V: TRBV5-6; DNA: TGTGCCAGCAGCTTGGGGGATGACTATGGCTACACCTTC; CDR3: CASSLGDDYGYTF
D: .; size: once; J: TRBJ1-3; V: TRBV11-2; DNA: TGTGCCAGCAGCCCACGGGGAAGCTCTGGAAACACCATATATTTT; CDR3: CASSPRGSSGNTIYF
D: .; size: .; J: TRBJ1-1; V: TRBV12-3/TRBV12-4; DNA: TGTGCCAGCAGCTGGGGGACTGAAGCTTTCTTT; CDR3: CASSWGTEAFF
D: .; size: .; J: TRBJ2-7; V: TRBV23-1; DNA: TGCGCCAGCAGCCCAGGGATGGGTGTCCCCTCCTACGAGCAGTACTTC; CDR3: CASSPGMGVPSYEQYF
D: .; size: .; J: TRBJ1-2; V: TRBV7-9; DNA: TGTGCCAGCAGCACCGCCGTGACAGGCAATGGCTACACCTTC; CDR3: CASSTAVTGNGYTF
D: TRBD1; size: .; J: TRBJ1-5; V: TRBV6-5; DNA: TGTGCCAGCAGGACAGGGCGGCCCCAGCATTTT; CDR3: CASRTGRPQHF
D: TRBD2; size: .; J: TRBJ2-1; V: TRBV28; DNA: TGTGCCAGCACGCGGGGGGGCCGAAATGAGCAGTTCTTC; CDR3: CASTRGGRNEQFF
D: TRBD1; size: .; J: TRBJ1-2; V: TRBV6-5; DNA: TGTGCCAGCAGTTACTCGGCGGGACAGAATAACTATGGCTACACCTTC; CDR3: CASSYSAGQNNYGYTF
D: .; size: .; J: TRBJ1-2; V: TRBV7-9; DNA: TGTGCCAGCAGCTTAGGAGGGGCGGGAGGCTACACCTTC; CDR3: CASSLGGAGGYTF
D: .; size: .; J: TRBJ1-1; V: TRBV18; DNA: TGTGCCAGCTCACCATTGGAGGGTAGTCCAACTGAAGCTTTCTTT; CDR3: CASSPLEGSPTEAFF
D: .; size: .; J: TRBJ1-3; V: TRBV7-3; DNA: TGTGCCAGTTCAGACTCTGGAAACACCATATATTTT; CDR3: CASSDSGNTIYF
D: .; size: .; J: TRBJ1-2; V: TRBV7-8; DNA: TGTGCCAGCAGCCCCGCTGTAAACTATGGCTACACCTTC; CDR3: CASSPAVNYGYTF
D: TRBD1; size: .; J: TRBJ2-1; V: TRBV13; DNA: TGTGCCAGCAGCGGACAGGGTACCCATGAGCAGTTCTTC; CDR3: CASSGQGTHEQFF
D: .; size: .; J: TRBJ2-1; V: TRBV19; DNA: TGTGCCAGTAGTAGGGGGGACTCAGACAATGAGCAGTTCTTC; CDR3: CASSRGDSDNEQFF
D: .; size: .; J: TRBJ1-2; V: TRBV27; DNA: TGTGCCAGCAGTCCCTATCCCCAAAGGGGGGGTGGCTACACCTTC; CDR3: CASSPYPQRGGGYTF
D: .; size: .; J: TRBJ2-1; V: TRBV3-1/TRBV3-2; DNA: TGTGCCAGCAGTGCGGGATGGGAGCAGTTCTTC; CDR3: CASSAGWEQFF